A single sample gave rise to the 27 T cell receptor beta chains below, sequenced in a study of spatial heterogeneity in lung cancer. TCRdb re-called the 5' RACE reads with MiXCR, one entry per CDR3 protein. The table lists about 11,000 distinct CDR3 sequences, 5.5% to 7% of them singletons. The time point is: sample taken at primary tumor resection. The sequencing here drew on PBMCs, taken at surgery. The receptors here all came from a male donor with early-stage non-small cell lung cancer.

This clonotype is categorized as medium-sized. V is TRBV10-3 and J is TRBJ2-7, with 7 positions matching TRBD1. The CDR3 is 13 residues long. J lost 5 bases, V lost 4 bases, and 5 bases had no gene match. Per the germline V gene, CDR1 is ENHRY and CDR2 is SYGVKD. The CDR3 sequence is CAISGPRGNEQYF. The DNA for the CDR3 is TGTGCCATCAGTGGTCCCAGGGGGAACGAGCAGTACTTC.

This clonotype is termed medium-sized (0.01 to 0.1%). Compared with germline, one end of the junction differs, possibly owing to a read error. The V gene is TRBV7-7, the J gene TRBJ2-5; 8 nucleotides match TRBD2. Germline-derived CDR1 and CDR2 are SSHAT and FNYEAQ (reference sequence). CDR3 size: 16 residues. CDR3 sequence: CASSLSKREKQETQYF. The CDR3 nucleotides read TGTGCTAGCAGCTTAAGTAAGCGGGAGAAGCAAGAGACCCAGTACTTC.

The rearrangement joins TRBV5-1 to TRBJ2-3, with TRBD1 matching over 11 bases. V was clipped by 3 bases and J by 3 bases; unmatched bases: 6. The germline V gene encodes CDR1 SGHRS and CDR2 YFSETQ. The CDR3 is 16 amino acids. The CDR3 protein is CASSSWDRGGTDTQYF. The CDR3 DNA is TGCGCCAGCAGCTCCTGGGACAGGGGGGGTACAGATACGCAGTATTTT.

This clonotype showed up many times. The genes are TRBV7-8 and TRBJ2-7; 7 bases map to TRBD1. CDR1 and CDR2 (germline): SGHVS, FQNEAQ. The CDR3 contains 14 residues. Germline trimming cut 5 bases from V and 7 bases from J; bases unmatched to any gene: 11. The CDR3, as DNA: TGTGCCAGCAGCCCCGACAGGGTGTGGTGGGAGCAGTACTTC. Its translation is CASSPDRVWWEQYF.

This clonotype has at least ten counts. V is TRBV7-9 and J is TRBJ2-5; D not resolved. CDR1 is SEHNR and CDR2 is FQNEAQ in the germline V gene (reference sequence). This CDR3 has 13 amino acids. V lost 1 base, J lost 4 bases, and 7 bases lay in between. The CDR3 DNA reads as TGTGCCAGCAGCTTAGATGGGTCAGAGACCCAGTACTTC. Its protein is CASSLDGSETQYF.

This clonotype showed up many times. The chain combines TRBV5-1 with TRBJ1-6; D call uncertain. Germline V gives CDR1 SGHRS, CDR2 YFSETQ. Trimming shortened V by 6 bases and J by 10 bases, and 23 bases separated the two germline ends. The CDR3 extends over 16 amino acids. CDR3 DNA sequence: TGCGCCAGCAAACTCCGTGACGGTGACCTAGGGTCACCCCTCCACTTT. It encodes CASKLRDGDLGSPLHF.

This clonotype rates as medium-sized. This chain links TRBV24-1 with TRBJ2-2, with D possibly matching TRBD1 (6 bases). V lost 8 bases to trimming and J lost 0 bases, with 6 bases between them. This CDR3 has 13 residues. Germline V gives CDR1 KGHDR, CDR2 SFDVKD. CDR3: CATTGANTGELFF. CDR3 DNA sequence: TGTGCCACCACAGGGGCGAACACCGGGGAGCTGTTTTTT.

In this sample, this clonotype is medium-sized (0.01 to 0.1%). The chain recombines TRBV20-1 with TRBJ2-2; a weak D match, TRBD2 (6 bases). The germline V and J ends were trimmed by 5 bases and 4 bases, with 11 bases remaining between them. The germline CDR1 and CDR2 sequences are DFQATT and SNEGSKA (reference sequence). The CDR3 length is 13 residues. CDR3 in DNA: TGCAGTGCTGGGGAGGATCTCACCGGGGAGCTGTTTTTT. It encodes CSAGEDLTGELFF.

This clonotype ranks as medium-sized (0.01 to 0.1%). V usage is TRBV29-1 and J usage is TRBJ2-2, with 10 bases identical to TRBD2. V gave up 5 bases and J gave up 1 base; unmatched junction bases: 4. The CDR3 length is 15 residues. In germline, CDR1 is SQVTM, CDR2 ANQGSEA. The CDR3 nucleotides are TGCAGCGTTCCTGGGACTAGCGTGAACACCGGGGAGCTGTTTTTT. This encodes CSVPGTSVNTGELFF.

By sample share, this clonotype is medium-sized. The chain carries TRBV7-9 and TRBJ2-5; D not resolved. Trimming shortened V by 5 bases and J by 8 bases, and 18 bases separated the two germline ends. The CDR3 runs 14 residues. From germline, CDR1 is SEHNR and CDR2 FQNEAQ (reference sequence). The CDR3 here is CASSLERALGTQYF. The CDR3 DNA reads as TGTGCCAGCAGCCTAGAGCGCGCCCTAGGAACCCAGTACTTC.

This clonotype was counted ten times or more. V gene TRBV10-3 combines with J gene TRBJ2-7; 12 nucleotides match TRBD1. Per germline, CDR1 ENHRY and CDR2 SYGVKD. CDR3 length: 14 amino acids. V was clipped by 6 bases and J by 3 bases; unmatched bases: 3. CDR3 DNA: TGTGCCATCAGGGGGACAGGGGGCCTCTACGAGCAGTACTTC. Protein: CAIRGTGGLYEQYF.

This clonotype has a count of ten or more. The chain links TRBV28 to TRBJ2-2; the D gene is possibly TRBD2 (6 bases). The germline gives CDR1 MDHEN, CDR2 SYDVKM. Trimming pared 4 bases from V and 3 bases from J, leaving 15 bases between. The CDR3 spans 16 residues. CDR3 sequence (DNA): TGTGCCAGCAGTTCCCCCGGGGGTGGGGACACCGGGGAGCTGTTTTTT. It codes for CASSSPGGGDTGELFF.

This clonotype showed up just a few times. The gene calls are TRBV19 and TRBJ2-1; TRBD2 aligns across 7 bases. After removal of 4 bases from V and 1 base from J, the junction contained 1 base not matched to a gene. The CDR3 extends over 14 amino acids. The V gene's germline CDR1 is LNHDA and CDR2 SQIVND (reference sequence). CDR3 DNA: TGTGCCAGTAGTACTAGCGGTTCCTACAATGAGCAGTTCTTC. Its protein product is CASSTSGSYNEQFF.

In this sample, this clonotype turned up many times. The chain recombines TRBV7-8 with TRBJ1-5; tentative D call: TRBD1 (5 bases). Deletions cut 4 bases from V and 5 bases from J, with 12 bases between. The CDR3 loop spans 14 amino acids. The V gene's germline CDR1 is SGHVS and CDR2 FQNEAQ. The CDR3 protein is CASSSPGGDQPQHF. The CDR3 region has the DNA TGTGCCAGCAGCTCCCCCGGGGGAGATCAGCCCCAGCATTTT. Looking up the rest from reference TRBV7-8 and TRBJ1-5 gives the full variable domain: GAGVSQSPRYKVAKRGQDVALRCDPISGHVSLFWYQQALGQGPEFLTYFQNEAQLDKSGLPSDRFFAERPEGSVSTLKIQRTQQEDSAVYLCASSSPGGDQPQHFGDGTRLSIL.

Only a few counts were recorded for this clonotype. The V and J genes are TRBV12-3 or TRBV12-4 and TRBJ2-3; a possible D gene is TRBD1 (5 bases). The CDR3 consists of 15 residues. With 5 bases removed from V and 2 bases from J, the gap between germline ends came to 14 bases. The CDR3 DNA sequence: TGTGCCAGCAGTCCAGCTACGACAGTCACAGATACGCAGTATTTT. It codes for CASSPATTVTDTQYF.

For this clonotype: One end of the junction varies from germline; a read error may be responsible. The chain couples TRBV18 to TRBJ2-7; no firm D call. The V gene's germline CDR1 is KGHSH and CDR2 LQKENI. The CDR3 has 15 amino acids. The CDR3 DNA sequence: TGTGCCGGCTCACCAGCCCAGGCTCTGTCCGACGAGCAGTACTTC. It codes for CAGSPAQALSDEQYF.

The sample holds many counts of this clonotype. This chain uses TRBV6-5 with TRBJ1-2; D is undetermined. V shed 7 bases and J shed 1 base, with 10 bases lying between them. Germline CDR1 and CDR2: MNHEY and SVGAGI. The CDR3 spans 13 residues. The CDR3 loop reads CASTLEVNYGYTF. The CDR3 nucleotides read TGTGCCAGCACTTTAGAGGTTAACTATGGCTACACCTTC.

This clonotype was observed many times. The chain recombines TRBV12-3 or TRBV12-4 with TRBJ2-1; TRBD2 agrees at 10 bases. The J segment lost 5 bases and the V segment lost 6 bases, leaving 4 bases of the junction unmatched. The CDR3 is 14 residues long. The CDR3 DNA reads TGTGCCAGCAGAATACTAGCGGGGAACAATGAGCAGTTCTTC. This sequence encodes CASRILAGNNEQFF.

Concerning this clonotype itself: This clone may be a read error of a much larger clone one base away. This chain uses TRBV5-5 with TRBJ2-6, with 9 bases lining up with TRBD1. CDR3 length equals 18 residues. The germline V gene has CDR1 SGHKS and CDR2 YYEKEE (reference sequence). For the CDR3, the DNA is TGTGCCGGCAGCGGTAAGGGACAGGGCTACTCTGGGGCCAACGTCCTGACTTTC. This encodes CAGSGKGQGYSGANVLTF. Full variable domain (rest looked up from reference TRBV5-5 and TRBJ2-6): DAGVTQSPTHLIKTRGQQVTLRCSPISGHKSVSWYQQVLGQGPQFIFQYYEKEERGRGNFPDRFSARQFPNYSSELNVNALLLGDSALYLCAGSGKGQGYSGANVLTFGAGSRLTVL.

By proportion, this clonotype is medium-sized. V and J are TRBV29-1 and TRBJ1-2; no firm D call. This CDR3 has 12 residues. V lost 4 bases to trimming and J lost 4 bases, with 10 bases between them. CDR1 is SQVTM and CDR2 is ANQGSEA in the germline V gene. The CDR3 bases are TGCAGCGTTGCTGAGGGAGGCTATGGCTACACCTTC. Residues: CSVAEGGYGYTF.

This clonotype was seen more than once but under ten times. This sequence joins TRBV3-1 and TRBJ2-7, with D unclear. The germline gives CDR1 LGHDT, CDR2 YNNKEL (reference sequence). Trimming removed 0 bases from V and 2 bases from J, with 5 bases in between. The CDR3 consists of 13 residues. CDR3 sequence: CASSQEAAYEQYF. The CDR3 bases are TGTGCCAGCAGCCAAGAGGCGGCCTACGAGCAGTACTTC.

This clonotype was seen repeatedly, ten times or more. The V call is TRBV28, the J call TRBJ1-4, with 7 bases aligning to TRBD1. Germline CDR1 MDHEN, CDR2 SYDVKM. V trimming: 4 bases; J trimming: 7 bases; junction bases outside the gene matches: 12. CDR3 length equals 16 residues. Written as DNA, the CDR3 is TGTGCCAGCAGTTCCTTTACAGGGGCGGATGGTGAAAAACTGTTTTTT. This sequence encodes CASSSFTGADGEKLFF.

In its sample, this clonotype ranks as medium-sized. V and J are TRBV12-3 or TRBV12-4 and TRBJ1-2, with 8 bases that match TRBD1. The CDR3 loop spans 15 amino acids. V gave up 3 bases and J gave up 6 bases; unmatched junction bases: 9. The CDR3 bases are TGTGCCAGCAGTTTCTTCTACCAGGGGGCGGATGGCTACACCTTC. It translates to CASSFFYQGADGYTF.

This clonotype is termed medium-sized. V usage is TRBV27 and J usage is TRBJ2-1, with D maybe TRBD1 (5 bases). The V end was cut by 4 bases, the J end by 8 bases, with 18 bases between. Per the germline V gene, CDR1 is MNHEY and CDR2 is SMNVEV (reference sequence). This CDR3 is 15 amino acids long. CDR3 in DNA: TGTGCCAGCAGTTCGGACACCACAGGTCCCGATGAGCAGTTCTTC. It yields the protein CASSSDTTGPDEQFF.

Only a few counts were recorded for this clonotype. The chain uses TRBV20-1 and TRBJ2-7; weak D call: TRBD2 (6 bases). The CDR3 consists of 15 residues. The V gene lost 4 bases and the J gene lost 4 bases, with 20 bases spanning the gap. Germline V CDR1 and CDR2: DFQATT, SNEGSKA (reference sequence). CDR3 loop: CSATPIRETLYEQYF. The CDR3 DNA is TGCAGTGCTACCCCGATACGGGAGACACTTTACGAGCAGTACTTC.

This clonotype was picked up a small number of times. The V gene is TRBV7-2, the J gene TRBJ2-7, with D maybe TRBD2 (6 bases). Deletions cut 4 bases from V and 2 bases from J, with 12 bases between. Per the germline V gene, CDR1 is SGHTA and CDR2 is FQGNSA. The CDR3 has 14 residues. The DNA for the CDR3 is TGTGCCAGCAGCTCCGGGACTCCCACCTACGAGCAGTACTTC. This translates into CASSSGTPTYEQYF.

This clonotype was picked up a small number of times. The chain links TRBV28 to TRBJ1-3; no clear D. Germline-derived CDR1 and CDR2 are MDHEN and SYDVKM. Trimming took off 7 bases at V and 0 bases at J, with 10 bases between the two ends. This CDR3 has 14 amino acids. CDR3 DNA: TGTGCCAGCACCGGCGTAAACTCTGGAAACACCATATATTTT. It codes for CASTGVNSGNTIYF.